The T cell receptor (beta chain) described here comes from a study of T cell responses to AZD1222 COVID-19 vaccine. Clones were read by immunoSEQ multiplex PCR, and TCRdb kept only the in-frame ones, dropping some. The sample contains approximately 150,000 clones, approximately 90% of which appear only once. Worth noting for this clone: As yet, its antigen is unknown.

General study points: The study sampled repertoires only after the peak T cell response.

This CDR3 comprises 13 residues. The germline V gene has CDR1 SQVTM and CDR2 ANQGSEA. The V and J ends lost 6 bases and 3 bases respectively, with 11 bases between them. The chain carries TRBV29-1 and TRBJ2-2, with D perhaps being TRBD1 or TRBD2 (5 bases each). This TCR derives from an adult in good health. The sample was peripheral blood, taken on day 0 of AZD1222 vaccination. This CDR3 is CSVREGHTGELFF. DNA of the CDR3: TGCAGCGTCCGCGAGGGACACACCGGGGAGCTGTTTTTT.